This T cell receptor (beta chain) was found in a study of blood T cell repertoires in COVID-19. Trimming stripped 0 bases from V and 1 base from J, with 4 bases between. Germline V gene data show CDR1 as SGHRS and CDR2 as YFSETQ. CDR3 length equals 13 residues. In its sample, this clone was seen a few times. The table came from immunoSEQ multiplex PCR; TCRdb's copy has only in-frame clones and leaves some out. The sample consists of about 380,000 clones, 70% to 90% of them appearing once. This TCR came from a woman under 30 who had recovered from COVID-19. This sequence joins TRBV5-1 and TRBJ1-1; D unclear. Sequencing used PBMCs or T cells enriched from blood (not recorded which). The CDR3 DNA reads as TGCGCCAGCAGCTTGGACAGGAACACTGAAGCTTTCTTT. This codes for CASSLDRNTEAFF.